Listed below are T cell receptor beta chains from one sample, sequenced in a study of blood T cell repertoires in COVID-19. Clones were sequenced by immunoSEQ multiplex PCR, and TCRdb holds only the in-frame ones, with some missing. The data show 180,000 or so clones, 80% to 90% seen once. Sequencing input: peripheral blood. The receptors were sampled from a man between 35 and 55 years old with active or convalescent COVID-19. The CDR3 runs from the conserved cysteine through the conserved F or W. A D gene is named only where the DNA matches it firmly. Some rows have no size entry. The others give once, few or many, or a class for an expanded clone.

>TRBV11-3|-|14|-|TRBJ2-7
CASSPQGPSYEQYF
TGTGCCAGCAGCCCTCAGGGGCCCTCCTACGAGCAGTACTTC
>TRBV5-4|-|15|-|TRBJ1-6
CASSYRAGRNSPLHF
TGTGCCAGCAGCTACCGGGCAGGGCGGAATTCACCCCTCCACTTT
>TRBV5-4|-|16|-|TRBJ2-5
CASSSSQGRLQETQYF
TGTGCCAGCAGCTCGAGCCAGGGAAGGTTACAAGAGACCCAGTACTTC
>TRBV21-1|-|16|-|TRBJ1-3
CASSKLSSNFGNTIYF
TGTGCCAGCAGCAAACTTTCATCGAACTTTGGAAACACCATATATTTT
>TRBV30|TRBD1|15|-|TRBJ1-4
CAYSTGGARREKLFF
TGTGCCTATTCGACAGGGGGCGCGAGGAGAGAAAAACTGTTTTTT
>TRBV19|TRBD1|15|-|TRBJ1-4
CASSALDRDREKLFF
TGTGCCAGTAGTGCCTTGGACAGGGATCGAGAAAAACTGTTTTTT
>TRBV4-3|-|15|-|TRBJ2-5
CASSQDHRGGETQYF
TGCGCCAGCAGCCAAGATCACAGGGGGGGGGAGACCCAGTACTTC
>TRBV21-1|-|20|-|TRBJ1-5
CASSKVVLGQRTYSNQPQHF
TGTGCCAGCAGCAAAGTCGTCTTGGGACAGCGTACCTATAGCAATCAGCCCCAGCATTTT
>TRBV23-1|TRBD1|16|-|TRBJ2-1
CASALGTGGSYNEQFF
TGCGCCAGCGCCTTAGGGACAGGGGGCTCCTACAATGAGCAGTTCTTC
>TRBV7-3|-|16|-|TRBJ2-1
CASSLKGGAGYNEQFF
TGTGCCAGCAGCCTAAAAGGGGGGGCCGGTTACAATGAGCAGTTCTTC
>TRBV7-3|TRBD1|12|once|TRBJ2-1
CASSPRQGTQFF
TGTGCCAGCAGCCCCAGACAGGGGACCCAGTTCTTC
>TRBV15|TRBD2|20|-|TRBJ2-7
CATSRGSGTSGGGRPYEQYF
TGTGCCACCAGCAGAGGCTCCGGGACTAGCGGGGGAGGCCGTCCTTACGAGCAGTACTTC
>TRBV7-2|-|11|-|TRBJ2-1
CASSPGAEQFF
TGTGCCAGCAGCCCAGGGGCTGAGCAGTTCTTC
>TRBV7-9|-|14|-|TRBJ1-2
CASSLPLGLYGYTF
TGTGCCAGCAGCCTCCCCCTGGGCCTCTATGGCTACACCTTC
>TRBV27|TRBD1|16|-|TRBJ1-1
CASSRRSGTGNTEAFF
TGTGCCAGCAGCCGACGCTCCGGGACAGGGAACACTGAAGCTTTCTTT
>TRBV25-1|-|15|-|TRBJ2-2
CASSETTGWTGELFF
TGTGCCAGCAGTGAAACGACAGGATGGACCGGGGAGCTGTTTTTT
>TRBV19|-|14|-|TRBJ1-1
CASSPGQGGIEAFF
TGTGCCAGTAGTCCCGGGCAGGGTGGCATCGAAGCTTTCTTT
>TRBV13|-|15|-|TRBJ2-6
CASTKASSGANVLTF
TGTGCCAGCACCAAAGCTAGCTCTGGGGCCAACGTCCTGACTTTC
>TRBV27|TRBD1|14|once|TRBJ1-1
CASSSGQGYTEAFF
TGTGCCAGCAGTTCGGGACAGGGATACACTGAAGCTTTCTTT
>TRBV21-1|-|16|-|TRBJ1-1
CASSKEKGVLNTEAFF
TGTGCCAGCAGCAAAGAGAAGGGAGTTTTGAACACTGAAGCTTTCTTT
>TRBV7-2|-|15|-|TRBJ2-7
CASSARGGATYEQYF
TGTGCCAGCAGCGCGCGCGGAGGGGCAACCTACGAGCAGTACTTC
>TRBV5-1|TRBD1|13|-|TRBJ1-3
CASSSGQGNTIYF
TGCGCCAGCAGCTCGGGACAGGGAAACACCATATATTTT
>TRBV2|TRBD1|13|-|TRBJ2-3
CASSRGLTDTQYF
TGTGCCAGCAGCAGGGGGCTCACAGATACGCAGTATTTT
>TRBV6-1|-|16|-|TRBJ1-4
CASSGILTQDFEKLFF
TGTGCCAGCAGTGGCATACTTACACAGGATTTCGAAAAACTGTTTTTT
>TRBV6-5|-|16|-|TRBJ1-6
CASSYSPQRQSSPLHF
TGTGCCAGCAGTTACTCCCCACAGAGACAGTCTTCACCCCTCCACTTT
>TRBV19|-|15|-|TRBJ1-2
CASRVRQDGYYGYTF
TGTGCCAGTAGGGTAAGACAGGACGGGTACTATGGCTACACCTTC
>TRBV2|-|14|-|TRBJ1-1
CASRMTGFNTEAFF
TGTGCCAGCAGGATGACAGGATTTAACACTGAAGCTTTCTTT
>TRBV3-1/TRBV3-2|TRBD2|18|-|TRBJ2-1
CASSTPGGGVGAYNEQFF
TGTGCCAGCAGCACACCGGGAGGGGGAGTCGGCGCCTACAATGAGCAGTTCTTC
>TRBV19|TRBD1|14|-|TRBJ1-2
CASTAGQGSNGYTF
TGTGCCAGTACGGCGGGACAGGGATCGAATGGCTACACCTTC
>TRBV6-6|TRBD1|15|-|TRBJ1-5
CASSSDRVGNQPQHF
TGTGCCAGCAGTTCGGACAGGGTGGGCAATCAGCCCCAGCATTTT
>TRBV18|TRBD1|14|-|TRBJ2-5
CASSPRTGSETQYF
TGTGCCAGCTCACCGAGGACAGGGTCAGAGACCCAGTACTTC
>TRBV14|-|15|-|TRBJ1-4
CASSQVRRGGEKLFF
TGTGCCAGCAGCCAAGTGAGAAGGGGTGGTGAAAAACTGTTTTTT
>TRBV4-2|-|13|-|TRBJ2-1
CASSQDQRNEQFF
TGTGCCAGCAGCCAAGACCAGCGGAATGAGCAGTTCTTC
>TRBV9|-|14|-|TRBJ1-2
CASSVADSLYGYTF
TGTGCCAGCAGCGTAGCTGACAGCCTCTATGGCTACACCTTC
>TRBV29-1|TRBD1|13|-|TRBJ1-5
CSVRDRGNQPQHF
TGCAGCGTGAGGGACAGGGGAAATCAGCCCCAGCATTTT
>TRBV5-6|-|15|-|TRBJ2-6
CASSLRFTGANVLTF
TGTGCCAGCAGCTTGCGGTTTACTGGGGCCAACGTCCTGACTTTC
>TRBV9|-|14|-|TRBJ1-1
CASSFGGDSTEAFF
TGTGCCAGCAGCTTTGGAGGGGATTCCACTGAAGCTTTCTTT
>TRBV11-2|-|15|few|TRBJ1-1
CASSARTSPDTEAFF
TGTGCCAGCAGCGCCCGTACTAGCCCGGACACTGAAGCTTTCTTT
>TRBV2|TRBD1|15|-|TRBJ1-1
CASLVGVTGGPEAFF
TGTGCCAGCCTCGTGGGGGTGACAGGGGGACCTGAAGCTTTCTTT
>TRBV7-8|-|14|-|TRBJ2-5
CASSLQTPQETQYF
TGTGCCAGCAGCTTACAAACTCCCCAAGAGACCCAGTACTTC
>TRBV18|TRBD1|15|-|TRBJ1-6
CASSAQGAEGSPLHF
TGTGCCAGCTCAGCTCAGGGGGCGGAAGGTTCACCCCTCCACTTT
>TRBV10-3|-|19|-|TRBJ1-3
CAISESLGRQTRSGNTIYF
TGTGCCATCAGTGAGTCCTTGGGCAGACAGACAAGATCTGGAAACACCATATATTTT
>TRBV5-8|TRBD2|16|few|TRBJ2-5
CASSPGTSGEQETQYF
TGTGCCAGCAGCCCCGGGACTAGCGGGGAACAAGAGACCCAGTACTTC
>TRBV7-2|-|12|-|TRBJ1-1
CASSRGWDEAFF
TGTGCCAGCAGCCGGGGATGGGATGAAGCTTTCTTT
>TRBV28|TRBD1|17|-|TRBJ2-1
CASSSHPSDRSYNEQFF
TGTGCCAGCAGTTCCCATCCCTCGGACAGGTCCTACAATGAGCAGTTCTTC
>TRBV6-4|TRBD2|16|-|TRBJ2-3
CASSALAGGSTDTQYF
TGTGCCAGCAGTGCACTAGCGGGGGGTAGCACAGATACGCAGTATTTT
>TRBV7-9|-|15|once|TRBJ2-1
CASSLEASSYNEQFF
TGTGCCAGCAGCCTTGAGGCGAGCTCCTACAATGAGCAGTTCTTC
>TRBV6-1|-|12|-|TRBJ1-2
CASSEAAYGYTF
TGTGCCAGCAGTGAGGCGGCGTATGGCTACACCTTC
>TRBV30|-|17|-|TRBJ2-7
CAWRGDVWTENSYEQYF
TGTGCCTGGAGGGGGGATGTATGGACAGAGAACTCCTACGAGCAGTACTTC
>TRBV5-1|TRBD1|17|-|TRBJ2-3
CASSDRGRDREPDTQYF
TGCGCCAGCAGCGATCGGGGTCGGGACAGGGAACCAGATACGCAGTATTTT